The 9 T cell receptor beta chains below come from one sample, sequenced in a study of identical twins. One entry per CDR3 protein results from TCRdb running MiXCR on the 5' RACE reads. The data show about 700,000 distinct CDR3 sequences, less than 7% seen once. Sequencing was carried out using naive T cells sorted from blood. These receptors were obtained from a man aged 18 to 29 in good health.

This clonotype was observed at least ten times. The chain joins TRBV7-9 to TRBJ1-5; TRBD1 is a possible D gene (5 bases). Trimming pared 2 bases from V and 0 bases from J, leaving 11 bases between. Germline values: CDR1 SEHNR, CDR2 FQNEAQ (reference sequence). The CDR3 spans 16 residues. The CDR3 protein is CASSLWGGNSNQPQHF. CDR3 in DNA: TGTGCCAGCAGCTTATGGGGGGGGAATAGCAATCAGCCCCAGCATTTT.

This clonotype was seen repeatedly, ten times or more. The chain is built from TRBV9 and TRBJ2-2; D remains ambiguous. The CDR3 runs to 12 residues. V lost 4 bases, J lost 2 bases, and 3 bases lay in between. Germline assignment: CDR1 SGDLS and CDR2 YYNGEE. CDR3 nucleotide sequence: TGTGCCAGCAGCATAAACACCGGGGAGCTGTTTTTT. As protein: CASSINTGELFF.

This clonotype turned up a few times. This chain connects TRBV27 to TRBJ2-2, with 9 bases fitting TRBD2. The CDR3 sequence is 15 residues long. Unmatched junction bases numbered 3, after V lost 3 bases and J lost 4 bases. Germline CDR1 MNHEY, CDR2 SMNVEV (reference sequence). The CDR3 bases are TGTGCCAGCAGTTTCGAACTAGCGGGCACCGGGGAGCTGTTTTTT. Translation gives CASSFELAGTGELFF.

The rearrangement joins TRBV20-1 to TRBJ2-7; 10 bases are shared with TRBD2. This CDR3 has 18 residues. The germline CDR1 and CDR2 sequences are DFQATT and SNEGSKA (reference sequence). V dropped 0 bases and J dropped 3; count of bases not matched to a gene: 14. For the CDR3, the DNA is TGCAGTGCTAGAGATCGAGGAGCGGGAGGGCCGGAGAACTACGAGCAGTACTTC. This gives the protein CSARDRGAGGPENYEQYF.

The sample holds a few counts of this clonotype. V usage is TRBV24-1 and J usage is TRBJ2-1, with TRBD2 identical over 11 bases. Losses at the gene ends were 5 bases for V and 8 bases for J; bases not matched to a gene: 7. CDR3 length equals 15 residues. Germline assignment: CDR1 KGHDR and CDR2 SFDVKD. CDR3 sequence reads: CATSVSGRAAHEQFF. CDR3 DNA sequence: TGTGCCACCAGTGTTAGCGGGAGGGCCGCACATGAGCAGTTCTTC.

This clonotype was counted at least ten times. The J gene is TRBJ2-2, the V gene TRBV11-3; D is undetermined. Germline V gene lookup returns CDR1 SGHNT and CDR2 YENEEA. This CDR3 comprises 11 residues. V dropped 0 bases and J dropped 9 bases, with 2 bases sitting between them. The CDR3 region is CASSLEWELFF. Written as DNA, the CDR3 is TGTGCCAGCAGCTTAGAGTGGGAGCTGTTTTTT.

The chain joins TRBV19 to TRBJ2-3; D is unclear. With 5 bases removed from V and 4 bases from J, the gap between germline ends came to 10 bases. The CDR3 has 13 residues. Looked up from germline, CDR1 is LNHDA and CDR2 is SQIVND (reference sequence). CDR3 DNA: TGTGCCAGTAGTGCCTATTATGCAGATACGCAGTATTTT. Protein product: CASSAYYADTQYF. The full variable domain, its missing parts supplied by reference TRBV19 and TRBJ2-3, is DGGITQSPKYLFRKEGQNVTLSCEQNLNHDAMYWYRQDPGQGLRLIYYSQIVNDFQKGDIAEGYSVSREKKESFPLTVTSAQKNPTAFYLCASSAYYADTQYFGPGTRLTVL.

V is TRBV5-1 and J is TRBJ2-3; 8 bases agree with TRBD2. This CDR3 spans 15 amino acids. Germline-derived CDR1 and CDR2 are SGHRS and YFSETQ. V shed 4 bases, J shed 5 bases, and the junction held 9 bases outside the gene matches. CDR3 sequence reads: CASSAAGGGVDTQYF. CDR3 nucleotide sequence: TGCGCCAGCAGCGCCGCGGGAGGAGGGGTAGATACGCAGTATTTT. Looking up the rest from reference TRBV5-1 and TRBJ2-3 gives the full variable domain: KAGVTQTPRYLIKTRGQQVTLSCSPISGHRSVSWYQQTPGQGLQFLFEYFSETQRNKGNFPGRFSGRQFSNSRSEMNVSTLELGDSALYLCASSAAGGGVDTQYFGPGTRLTVL.

This clonotype showed up many times. The rearrangement joins TRBV5-6 to TRBJ2-7; D unresolved. Germline CDR1 and CDR2: SGHDT and YYEEEE. The CDR3 runs to 12 residues. With 4 bases removed from V and 0 bases from J, the gap between germline ends came to 5 bases. DNA for the CDR3: TGTGCCAGCAGCGTCAGCTCCTACGAGCAGTACTTC. This translates into CASSVSSYEQYF.